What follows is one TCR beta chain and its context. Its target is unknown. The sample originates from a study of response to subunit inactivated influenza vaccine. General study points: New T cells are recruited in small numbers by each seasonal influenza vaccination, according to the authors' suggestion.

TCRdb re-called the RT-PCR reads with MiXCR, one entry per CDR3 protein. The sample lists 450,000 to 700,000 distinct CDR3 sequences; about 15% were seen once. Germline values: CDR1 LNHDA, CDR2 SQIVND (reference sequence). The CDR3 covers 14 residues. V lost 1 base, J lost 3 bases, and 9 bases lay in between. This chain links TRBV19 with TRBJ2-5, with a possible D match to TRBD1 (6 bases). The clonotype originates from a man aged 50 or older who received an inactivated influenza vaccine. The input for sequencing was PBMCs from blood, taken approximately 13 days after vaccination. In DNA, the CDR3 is TGTGCCAGTAGTATAGCTGACAGGAAAGAGACCCAGTACTTC. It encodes CASSIADRKETQYF.